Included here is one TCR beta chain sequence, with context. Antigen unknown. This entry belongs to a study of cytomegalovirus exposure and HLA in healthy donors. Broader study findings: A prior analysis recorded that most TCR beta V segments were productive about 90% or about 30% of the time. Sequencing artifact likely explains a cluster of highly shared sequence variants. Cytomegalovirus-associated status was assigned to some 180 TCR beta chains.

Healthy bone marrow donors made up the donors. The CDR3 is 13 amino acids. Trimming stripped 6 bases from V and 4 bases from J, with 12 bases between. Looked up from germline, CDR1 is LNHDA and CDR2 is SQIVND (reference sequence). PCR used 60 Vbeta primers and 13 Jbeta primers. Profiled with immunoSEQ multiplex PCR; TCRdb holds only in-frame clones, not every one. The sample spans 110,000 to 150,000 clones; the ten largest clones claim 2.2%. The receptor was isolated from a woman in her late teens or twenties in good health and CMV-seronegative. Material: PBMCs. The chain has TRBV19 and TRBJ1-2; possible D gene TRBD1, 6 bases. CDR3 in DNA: TGTGCCAGTAGCACACAGGGCCCCTATGGCTACACCTTC. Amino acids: CASSTQGPYGYTF.